This T cell receptor (beta chain) derives from a study of Ad26.COV2.S vaccination and SARS-CoV-2 variants. Study details: Within the COV1001 Ad26.COV2.S trial arm, the donor was enrolled.

The protocol was immunoSEQ multiplex PCR, while the TCRdb copy is restricted to in-frame clones and leaves out a portion. The table lists about 420,000 clones, more than 75% of them singletons. The J segment lost 4 bases and the V segment lost 5 bases, leaving 10 bases of the junction unmatched. The CDR3 length is 16 residues. Germline V lookup: CDR1 MDHEN, CDR2 SYDVKM. Study-wide points: Among vaccine recipients, spike-specific TCR breadth exceeded that of placebo recipients.

This clone was seen a single time. Its antigen is currently unknown. Treatment noted: 19 received Ad26.COV2.S at low or high dose, single or two shots; about 5 received placebo; per-sample allocation not given. Vaccine and placebo recipients were sampled on day 63 after the first injection. The receptor's source is a person aged 18 to 59 who received the Ad26.COV2.S COVID-19 vaccine or a placebo. The chain carries TRBV28 and TRBJ1-2; 10 bases are shared with TRBD1. The sample was peripheral blood, taken in a trial of Ad26.COV2.S vaccine versus placebo. The CDR3 bases are TGTGCCAGCAGTCTCTCGACAGGGGGCGCGGGCTATGGCTACACCTTC. It specifies CASSLSTGGAGYGYTF.